This T cell receptor (beta chain) was found in a study of a mutant IDH1 vaccine in newly diagnosed glioma. Overall study: Commencement of vaccination occurred 4-6 weeks following radiotherapy alone, or concurrently with temozolomide cycles. Earlier care involved radiotherapy, temozolomide, or both, and the majority received both. Findings and limits, study-wide: Immune responses arising from the vaccine appeared in more than 90% of patients.

This clone was seen only a few times. Antigen: not known. Germline V gene sequence: CDR1 SGHTA, CDR2 FQGNSA. V trimming: 6 bases; J trimming: 4 bases; junction bases outside the gene matches: 4. This CDR3 comprises 13 residues. Stated time point: week 47, end of study. Alongside topical imiquimod, each dose of vaccine comprised 300 ug of mutant IDH1 20-mer peptide. Clones were read by immunoSEQ multiplex PCR, and TCRdb kept only the in-frame ones, dropping some. The sample includes over 75,000 clones, 75% to 85% of them seen just once. This receptor was obtained from a man in his forties with glioma. The chain couples TRBV7-2 to TRBJ2-7; 9 bases match TRBD2. This specimen was PBMCs, taken from a glioma patient whose treatment included an IDH1 peptide vaccine. CDR3 loop: CASSSGGSYEQYF. The CDR3 DNA sequence: TGTGCCAGCAGTAGCGGGGGCTCTTACGAGCAGTACTTC.